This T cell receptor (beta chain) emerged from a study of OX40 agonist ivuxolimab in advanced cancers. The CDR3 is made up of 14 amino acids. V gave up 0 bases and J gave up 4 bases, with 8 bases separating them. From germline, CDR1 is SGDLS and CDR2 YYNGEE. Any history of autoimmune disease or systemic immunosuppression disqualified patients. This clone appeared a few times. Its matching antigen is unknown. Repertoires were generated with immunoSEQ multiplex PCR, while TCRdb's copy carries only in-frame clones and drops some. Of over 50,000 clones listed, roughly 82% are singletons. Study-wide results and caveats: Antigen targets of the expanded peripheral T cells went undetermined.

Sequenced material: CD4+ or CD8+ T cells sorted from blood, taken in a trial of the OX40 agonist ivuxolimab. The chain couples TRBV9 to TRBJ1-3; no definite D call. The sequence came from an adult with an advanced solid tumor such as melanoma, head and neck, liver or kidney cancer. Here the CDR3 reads CASSVGISGNTIYF. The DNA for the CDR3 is TGTGCCAGCAGCGTAGGGATCTCCGGAAACACCATATATTTT.